This TCR beta chain is drawn from a study of regulatory T cells in long-lasting Graves disease. This clonotype appeared many times. The CDR3 is 14 amino acids. V was pared by 7 bases and J by 6 bases, with 18 bases between. Germline V gives CDR1 SGHRS, CDR2 YFSETQ. Construction of the TCR beta libraries employed iRepertoire HTBI primers in conjunction with Arm-PCR of CDR3 regions. Each CDR3 protein is one row after TCRdb ran MiXCR on the multiplex PCR reads. The sample has about 420,000 distinct CDR3 sequences; around 17% are singletons. Described time point: newly diagnosed GD, antithyroid drugs for less than 3 months. PBMCs provided the RNA from which the TCR library was made. The same specimen was also included in a second study, on T cells in Graves' hyperthyroidism and ophthalmopathy. That source notes: Each diagnosis drew on symptoms, thyroxine, TRAb, thyroid ultrasound and orbital computed tomography findings.

Sequenced here: peripheral blood mononuclear cells (PBMCs), sampled at new diagnosis, from a patient treated with antithyroid drugs. The chain recombines TRBV5-1 with TRBJ2-3; a weak D match, TRBD2 (5 bases). This sequence was found in a woman in her late teens or twenties with Graves disease. CDR3 bases: TGCGCCAGCCACCTCCGAGGACTCCGGGATACGCAGTATTTT. It specifies CASHLRGLRDTQYF.